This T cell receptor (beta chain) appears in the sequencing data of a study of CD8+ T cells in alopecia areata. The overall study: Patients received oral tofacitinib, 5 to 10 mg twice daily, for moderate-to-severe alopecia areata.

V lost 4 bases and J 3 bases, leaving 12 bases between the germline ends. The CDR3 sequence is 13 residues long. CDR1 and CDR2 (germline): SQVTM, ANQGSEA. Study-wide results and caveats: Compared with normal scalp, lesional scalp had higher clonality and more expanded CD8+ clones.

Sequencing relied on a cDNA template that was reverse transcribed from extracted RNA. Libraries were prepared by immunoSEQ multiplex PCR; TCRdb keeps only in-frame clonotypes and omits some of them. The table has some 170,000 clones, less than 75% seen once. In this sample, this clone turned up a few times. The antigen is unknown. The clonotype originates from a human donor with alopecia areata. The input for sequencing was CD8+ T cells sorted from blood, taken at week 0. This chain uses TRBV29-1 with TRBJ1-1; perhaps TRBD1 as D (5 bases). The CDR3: CSVAPGTDTEAFF. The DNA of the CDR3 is TGCAGCGTTGCCCCAGGGACCGACACTGAAGCTTTCTTT. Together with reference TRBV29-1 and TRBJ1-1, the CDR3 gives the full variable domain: SAVISQKPSRDICQRGTSLTIQCQVDSQVTMMFWYRQQPGQSLTLIATANQGSEATYESGFVIDKFPISRPNLTFSTLTVSNMSPEDSSIYLCSVAPGTDTEAFFGQGTRLTVV.